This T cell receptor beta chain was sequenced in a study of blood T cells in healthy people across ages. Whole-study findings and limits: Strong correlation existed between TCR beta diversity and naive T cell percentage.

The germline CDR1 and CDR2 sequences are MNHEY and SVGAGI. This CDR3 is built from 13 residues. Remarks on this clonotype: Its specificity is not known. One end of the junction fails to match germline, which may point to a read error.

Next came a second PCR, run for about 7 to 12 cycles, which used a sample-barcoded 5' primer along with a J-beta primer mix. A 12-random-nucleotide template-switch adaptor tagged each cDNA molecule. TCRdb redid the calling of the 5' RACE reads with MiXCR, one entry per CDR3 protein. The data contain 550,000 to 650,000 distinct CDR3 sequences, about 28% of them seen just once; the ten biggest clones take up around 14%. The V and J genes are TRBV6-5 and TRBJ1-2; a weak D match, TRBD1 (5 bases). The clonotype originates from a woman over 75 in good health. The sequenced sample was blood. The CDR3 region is CASRYSQGWGHTF. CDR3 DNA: TGTGCCAGCAGATACTCACAAGGGTGGGGCCACACCTTC.